The rows below give T cell receptor beta chains drawn from one sample of a study of blood T cell repertoires in COVID-19. Generated by immunoSEQ multiplex PCR, the TCRdb table keeps only in-frame clones and is missing some. The data contain around 160,000 clones, around 90% of them singletons. Sequences were obtained from peripheral blood. All receptors derive from a man between 18 and 29 years old with acute or convalescent COVID-19. Both conserved end residues are part of each CDR3. A D gene is named only where the DNA matches it firmly. Size values are once, few and many counts, or a class for expanded clones, and some rows have none.

>.|TRBV6-5|TRBJ2-5|.
TGTGCCAGCAGTTACGGCTCCGCGGGTCCCGGGACCCAGTACTTC
CASSYGSAGPGTQYF
>.|TRBV11-2|TRBJ2-7|TRBD1
TGTGCCAGCAGCCCCCTGACAGGGTTGAACGAGCAGTACTTC
CASSPLTGLNEQYF
>few|TRBV5-1|TRBJ2-1|TRBD2
TGCGCCAGCAGCTTAAGTTTAGCGGGGGGTCTCAATGAGCAGTTCTTC
CASSLSLAGGLNEQFF
>.|TRBV6-1|TRBJ1-6|TRBD1
TGTGCCAGCAGTGAAAGAGGGACAGGGGCAGGTTCACCCCTCCACTTT
CASSERGTGAGSPLHF
>.|TRBV9|TRBJ1-2|.
TGTGCCAGCAGCGCCTTGCAGGGTATAAGGGGCTACACCTTC
CASSALQGIRGYTF
>.|TRBV4-1|TRBJ2-1|TRBD2
TGCGCCAGCAGCCAAGATATGGTAGCGGGGGGGCTGAGCTCCTACAATGAGCAGTTCTTC
CASSQDMVAGGLSSYNEQFF
>once|TRBV30|TRBJ1-6|TRBD1
TGTGCCTGGAGTTACAGGGGGAGGAATTCACCCCTCCACTTT
CAWSYRGRNSPLHF
>.|TRBV7-9|TRBJ1-1|.
TGTGCCAGCAGCAGAAGTACAGGGATAGACACTGAAGCTTTCTTT
CASSRSTGIDTEAFF
>.|TRBV18|TRBJ1-4|TRBD1
TGTGCCAGCTCACCCTCAGGACAGGGAATGTCCCCAACTAATGAAAAACTGTTTTTT
CASSPSGQGMSPTNEKLFF
>.|TRBV19|TRBJ2-1|TRBD2
TGTGCCAGCACGGGGGCTAGCGGGAGAAGTAGGAATGAGCAGTTCTTC
CASTGASGRSRNEQFF
>.|TRBV19|TRBJ2-5|TRBD2
TGTGCCAGTACCGCAGTCGGGGGGGAGACCCAGTACTTC
CASTAVGGETQYF
>.|TRBV7-8|TRBJ2-7|TRBD1
TGTGCCAGCAGCTTTATTAGCGGACAGGGCTACGAGCAGTACTTC
CASSFISGQGYEQYF
>.|TRBV5-1|TRBJ2-2|.
TGCGCCTGCGGGGACCCGGCTGACGTACTACGGGAGACGGCCACCGGGGAGCTGTTTTTT
CACGDPADVLRETATGELFF
>.|TRBV27|TRBJ1-5|.
TGTGCCAGCAGTCTAAGGGGGAATCAGCCCCAGCATTTT
CASSLRGNQPQHF
>.|TRBV4-1|TRBJ1-3|.
TGCGCCAGCAGCCGAATGAGCTCTGGAAACACCATATATTTT
CASSRMSSGNTIYF
>.|TRBV6-5|TRBJ2-1|TRBD2
TGTGCCAGCTCTAGCGGACCTTCCTACAATGAGCAGTTCTTC
CASSSGPSYNEQFF
>.|TRBV4-1|TRBJ2-1|TRBD2
TGCGCCAGCAGCCAAGACATTCCTAGCGGAAATGAGCAGTTCTTC
CASSQDIPSGNEQFF
>.|TRBV5-1|TRBJ1-6|TRBD1
TGCGCCAGCAGCCTAGGGACAGCCGGCGGAGTAATTAATTCACCCCTCCACTTT
CASSLGTAGGVINSPLHF
>.|TRBV2|TRBJ2-7|TRBD2
TGTGCCAGCAGTGAAGGAGGACTAGTCTCTTACGAGCAGTACTTC
CASSEGGLVSYEQYF
>.|TRBV7-9|TRBJ2-1|.
TGTGCCAGCAGCTTTTCCGCGGGGGCCAATGAGCAGTTCTTC
CASSFSAGANEQFF
>.|TRBV14|TRBJ1-5|.
TGTGCCAGCAGCCAAGATCTTTTTTCGCCCCAGCATTTT
CASSQDLFSPQHF
>.|TRBV25-1|TRBJ2-1|.
TGTGCCAGCAGTGAGGCAGGGTTTTACTACAATGAGCAGTTCTTC
CASSEAGFYYNEQFF
>.|TRBV11-3|TRBJ1-4|.
TGTGCCAGCAGCTTGTCCCATAGACTCCACCTTGGGGAAAAACTGTTTTTT
CASSLSHRLHLGEKLFF
>.|TRBV5-1|TRBJ2-6|TRBD1
TGCGCCAGCAGCCGAGACAGGGTAGTGGTTTCGTCCAGCTCTGGGGCCAACGTCCTGACTTTC
CASSRDRVVVSSSSGANVLTF
>.|TRBV5-1|TRBJ2-1|.
TGCGCCAGCAGCTTGGGCACAGGGAATGGGGCCAATGAGCAGTTCTTC
CASSLGTGNGANEQFF
>.|TRBV18|TRBJ1-1|.
TGTGCCAGCTCACCACAGCGCGGGGGCGTCACTGAAGCTTTCTTT
CASSPQRGGVTEAFF
>.|TRBV27|TRBJ2-1|.
TGTGCCAGCAGTTCACCCGGGACTAATGAGCAGTTCTTC
CASSSPGTNEQFF
>few|TRBV29-1|TRBJ1-2|TRBD1
TGCAGCGGAGGACAGGAGTATGGCTACACCTTC
CSGGQEYGYTF
>.|TRBV18|TRBJ1-2|TRBD1
TGTGCCAGCTCACCACTTTTCGGGACAGGGCCAGACTATGGCTACACCTTC
CASSPLFGTGPDYGYTF
>.|TRBV2|TRBJ2-3|TRBD1
TGTGCCAGCAGTAGAGACAGGGGGATGGCAGATACGCAGTATTTT
CASSRDRGMADTQYF
>.|TRBV5-1|TRBJ2-5|TRBD1
TGCGCCAGCAGCTCGGCTAAACAAGGGGGCGCCGGGGAGACCCAGTACTTC
CASSSAKQGGAGETQYF
>.|TRBV2|TRBJ1-6|.
TGTGCCAGCAGTGACCAAGTCAGAACGTTTAATTCACCCCTCCACTTT
CASSDQVRTFNSPLHF
>.|TRBV11-2|TRBJ1-1|TRBD1
TGTGCCAGCAGCTTGGGACAGGGGATGACTGAAGCTTTCTTT
CASSLGQGMTEAFF
>few|TRBV30|TRBJ1-4|.
TGTGCCTGGAGTGTAGCCGGTGAAAAACTGTTTTTT
CAWSVAGEKLFF
>.|TRBV7-6|TRBJ1-4|TRBD1
TGTGCCAGCAGCTTTAGGATTGGGACAGGACCTGCAACTAATGAAAAACTGTTTTTT
CASSFRIGTGPATNEKLFF
>.|TRBV9|TRBJ1-2|.
TGTGCCAGCAGCCCTCAGGGAGGACGTGGCTACACCTTC
CASSPQGGRGYTF
>.|TRBV4-1|TRBJ2-3|TRBD2
TGCGCCAGCAGCCAATCCGGACTAGCGGGGAGCACAGATACGCAGTATTTT
CASSQSGLAGSTDTQYF
>few|TRBV27|TRBJ1-2|.
TGTGCCAGCAGTTTACGCGCAGGGAACTATGGCTACACCTTC
CASSLRAGNYGYTF
>.|TRBV6-5|TRBJ1-1|.
TGTGCCAGCAGTTATAGGGGTCCAGGGGTGGACACTGAAGCTTTCTTT
CASSYRGPGVDTEAFF
>few|TRBV7-8|TRBJ1-6|.
TGTGCCAGCAGCTTGTTTCGGGGGAATAATTCACCCCTCCACTTT
CASSLFRGNNSPLHF
>.|TRBV29-1|TRBJ2-3|TRBD2
TGCAGCGTTGGGGGTGGGGGACTAGCGGGAGATGGCACAGATACGCAGTATTTT
CSVGGGGLAGDGTDTQYF